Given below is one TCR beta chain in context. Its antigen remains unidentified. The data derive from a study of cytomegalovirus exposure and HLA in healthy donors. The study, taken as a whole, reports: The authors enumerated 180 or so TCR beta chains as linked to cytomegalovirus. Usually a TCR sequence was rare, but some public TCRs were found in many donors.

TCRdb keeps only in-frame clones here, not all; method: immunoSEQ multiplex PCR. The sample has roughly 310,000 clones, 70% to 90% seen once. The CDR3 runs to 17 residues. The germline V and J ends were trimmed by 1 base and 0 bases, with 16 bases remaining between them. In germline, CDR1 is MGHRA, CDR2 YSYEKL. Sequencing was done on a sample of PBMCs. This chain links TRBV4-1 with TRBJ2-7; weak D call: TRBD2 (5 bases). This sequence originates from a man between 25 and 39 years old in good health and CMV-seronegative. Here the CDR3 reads CASSQGRRTVSSYEQYF. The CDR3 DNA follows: TGCGCCAGCAGCCAAGGTAGGAGGACGGTGAGCTCCTACGAGCAGTACTTC.